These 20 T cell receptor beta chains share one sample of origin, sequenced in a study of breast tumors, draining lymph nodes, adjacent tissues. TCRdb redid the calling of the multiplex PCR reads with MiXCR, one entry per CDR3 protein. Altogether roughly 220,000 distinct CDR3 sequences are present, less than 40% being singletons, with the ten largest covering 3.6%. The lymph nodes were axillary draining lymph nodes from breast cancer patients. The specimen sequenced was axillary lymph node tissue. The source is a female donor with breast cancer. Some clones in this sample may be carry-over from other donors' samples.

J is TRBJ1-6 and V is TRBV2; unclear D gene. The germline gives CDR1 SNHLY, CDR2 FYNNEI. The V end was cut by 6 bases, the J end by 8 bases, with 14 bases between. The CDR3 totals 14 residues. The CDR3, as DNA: TGTGCCAGCAGACTTCGGGCTCTGTATTCACCCCTCCACTTT. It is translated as CASRLRALYSPLHF.

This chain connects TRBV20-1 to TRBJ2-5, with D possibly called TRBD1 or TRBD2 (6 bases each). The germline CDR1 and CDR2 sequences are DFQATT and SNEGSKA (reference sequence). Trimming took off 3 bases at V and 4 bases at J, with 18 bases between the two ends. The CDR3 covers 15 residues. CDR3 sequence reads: CSASTAARGGETQYF. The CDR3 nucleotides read TGCAGTGCTAGTACGGCAGCCAGGGGAGGAGAGACCCAGTACTTC.

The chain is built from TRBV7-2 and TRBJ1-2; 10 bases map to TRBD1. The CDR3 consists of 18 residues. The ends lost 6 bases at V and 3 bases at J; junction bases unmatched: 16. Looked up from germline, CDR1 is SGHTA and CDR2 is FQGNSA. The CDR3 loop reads CASRPRTTGTGEDYGYTF. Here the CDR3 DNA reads TGTGCCAGCAGACCCCGGACCACCGGGACAGGGGAGGACTATGGCTACACCTTC.

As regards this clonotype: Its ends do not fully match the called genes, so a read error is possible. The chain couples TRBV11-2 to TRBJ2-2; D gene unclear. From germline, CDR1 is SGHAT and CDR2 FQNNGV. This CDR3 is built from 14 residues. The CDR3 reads CASSSRQHTGELFF. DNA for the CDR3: TGTGCCAGCAGCTCGCGCCAGCACACAGGGGAGCTGTTTTTT.

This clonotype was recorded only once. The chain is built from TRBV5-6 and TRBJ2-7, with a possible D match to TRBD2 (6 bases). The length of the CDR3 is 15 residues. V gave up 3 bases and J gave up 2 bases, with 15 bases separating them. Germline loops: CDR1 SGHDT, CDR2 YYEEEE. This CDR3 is CASSSLQAGTYEQYF. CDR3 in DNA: TGTGCCAGCAGCTCTTTACAGGCGGGAACCTACGAGCAGTACTTC.

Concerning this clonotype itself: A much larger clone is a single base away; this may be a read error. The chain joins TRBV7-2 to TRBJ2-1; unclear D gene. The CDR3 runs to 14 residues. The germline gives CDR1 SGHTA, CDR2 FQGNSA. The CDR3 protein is CASSLVTTYDEQFF. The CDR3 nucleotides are TGTGCCAGCAGCTTAGTCACCACCTACGATGAGCAGTTCTTC.

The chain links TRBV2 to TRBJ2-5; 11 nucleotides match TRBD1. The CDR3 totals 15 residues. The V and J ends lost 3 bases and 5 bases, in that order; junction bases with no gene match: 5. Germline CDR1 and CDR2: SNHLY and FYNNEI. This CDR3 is CASSDRDRGVETQYF. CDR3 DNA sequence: TGTGCCAGCAGTGATAGGGACAGGGGGGTTGAGACCCAGTACTTC.

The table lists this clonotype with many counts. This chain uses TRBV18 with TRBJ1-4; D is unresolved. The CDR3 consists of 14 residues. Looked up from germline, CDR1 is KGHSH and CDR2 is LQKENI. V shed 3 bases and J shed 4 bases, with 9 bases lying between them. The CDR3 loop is CASSPNTDNEKLFF. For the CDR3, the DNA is TGTGCCAGCTCACCCAACACAGATAATGAAAAACTGTTTTTT.

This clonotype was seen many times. The CDR3 DNA reads TGCAGTGCTCCCTCAGGGGATTCACCCCTCCACTTT. This codes for CSAPSGDSPLHF. J is TRBJ1-6 and V is TRBV20-1; TRBD1 might be the D (6 bases). The germline V and J ends were trimmed by 5 bases and 8 bases, with 10 bases remaining between them. The CDR3 consists of 12 residues. Looked up from germline, CDR1 is DFQATT and CDR2 is SNEGSKA (reference sequence).

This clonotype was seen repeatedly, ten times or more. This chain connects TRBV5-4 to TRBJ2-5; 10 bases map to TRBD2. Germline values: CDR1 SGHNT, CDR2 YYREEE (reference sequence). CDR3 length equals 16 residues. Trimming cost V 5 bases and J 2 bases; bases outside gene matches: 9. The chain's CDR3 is CASRFGPAGGQETQYF. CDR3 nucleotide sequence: TGTGCCAGCAGATTCGGGCCAGCGGGGGGGCAAGAGACCCAGTACTTC.

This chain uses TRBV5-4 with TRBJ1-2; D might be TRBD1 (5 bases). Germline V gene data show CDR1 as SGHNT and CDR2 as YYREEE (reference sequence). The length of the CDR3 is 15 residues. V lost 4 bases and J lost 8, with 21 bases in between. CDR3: CASSAGGTGQGGYTF. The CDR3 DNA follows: TGTGCCAGCAGCGCCGGAGGTACGGGGCAAGGAGGCTACACCTTC.

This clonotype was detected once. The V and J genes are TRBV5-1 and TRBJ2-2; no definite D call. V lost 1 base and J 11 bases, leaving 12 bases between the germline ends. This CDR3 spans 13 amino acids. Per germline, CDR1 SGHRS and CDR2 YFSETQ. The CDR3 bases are TGCGCCAGCAGCTTGTGGAGACGGATAGAGCTGTTTTTT. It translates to CASSLWRRIELFF.

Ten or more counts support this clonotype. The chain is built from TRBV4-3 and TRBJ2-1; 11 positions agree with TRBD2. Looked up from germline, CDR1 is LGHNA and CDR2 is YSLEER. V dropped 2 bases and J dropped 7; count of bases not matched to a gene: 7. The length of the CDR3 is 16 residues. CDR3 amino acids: CASSQRTSGQGNEQFF. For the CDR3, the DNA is TGCGCCAGCAGCCAAAGGACTAGCGGGCAAGGAAATGAGCAGTTCTTC.

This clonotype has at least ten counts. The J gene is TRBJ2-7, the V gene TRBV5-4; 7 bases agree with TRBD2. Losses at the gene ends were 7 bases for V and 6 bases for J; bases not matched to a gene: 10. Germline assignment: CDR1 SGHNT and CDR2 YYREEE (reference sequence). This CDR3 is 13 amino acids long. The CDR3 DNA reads TGTGCCAGCTCCGGGGGGACGCTCGGCGAGCAGTACTTC. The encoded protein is CASSGGTLGEQYF.

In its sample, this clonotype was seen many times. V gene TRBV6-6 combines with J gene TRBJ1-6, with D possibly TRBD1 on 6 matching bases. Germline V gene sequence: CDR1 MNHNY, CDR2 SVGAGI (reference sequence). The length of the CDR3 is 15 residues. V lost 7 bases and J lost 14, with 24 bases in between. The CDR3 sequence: CASTRGYRARQALHF. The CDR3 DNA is TGTGCCAGCACGCGCGGCTACAGGGCTAGGCAAGCCCTCCACTTT.

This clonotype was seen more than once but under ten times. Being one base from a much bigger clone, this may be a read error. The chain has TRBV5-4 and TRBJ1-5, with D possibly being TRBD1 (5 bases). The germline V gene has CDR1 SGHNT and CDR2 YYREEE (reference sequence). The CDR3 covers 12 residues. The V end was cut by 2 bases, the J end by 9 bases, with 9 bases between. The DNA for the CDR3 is TGTGCCAGCAGCTTTGAGGGGACGCCCCAGCATTTT. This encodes CASSFEGTPQHF.

In nucleotides, the CDR3 is TGTGCCAGCAGGACGGGACAAGAGACCCAGTACTTC. Its protein product is CASRTGQETQYF. This chain joins TRBV12-3 or TRBV12-4 and TRBJ2-5; D may be TRBD2 (5 bases). The germline V and J ends were trimmed by 6 bases and 2 bases, with 7 bases remaining between them. CDR3 length: 12 amino acids.

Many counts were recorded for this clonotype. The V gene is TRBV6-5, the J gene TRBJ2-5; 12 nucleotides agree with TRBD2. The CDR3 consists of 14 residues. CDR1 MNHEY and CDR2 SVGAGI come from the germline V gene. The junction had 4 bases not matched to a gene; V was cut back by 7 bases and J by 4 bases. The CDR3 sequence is CASIPTSGGETQYF. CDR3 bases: TGTGCCAGCATCCCGACTAGCGGGGGAGAGACCCAGTACTTC.

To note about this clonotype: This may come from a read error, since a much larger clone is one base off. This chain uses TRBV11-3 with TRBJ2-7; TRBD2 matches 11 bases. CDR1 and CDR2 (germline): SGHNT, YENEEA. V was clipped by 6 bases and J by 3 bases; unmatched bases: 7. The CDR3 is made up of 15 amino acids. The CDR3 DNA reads TGTGCCAGCAGTCCGACTAGCGGGGCCAACTACGAGCAGTACTTC. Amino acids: CASSPTSGANYEQYF.

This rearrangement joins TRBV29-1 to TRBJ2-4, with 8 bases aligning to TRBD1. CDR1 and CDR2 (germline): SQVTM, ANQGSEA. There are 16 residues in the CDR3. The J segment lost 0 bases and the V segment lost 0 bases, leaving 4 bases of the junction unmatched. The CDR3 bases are TGCAGCGTTGAAGACCGGGACAGGCTAGCCAAAAACATTCAGTACTTC. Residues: CSVEDRDRLAKNIQYF.